At least ten counts were recorded for the clone carrying this T cell receptor (beta chain). Its antigen remains unknown. Trimming left V 6 bases short and J 5 bases short, with 13 bases between. Germline loops: CDR1 SGHTA, CDR2 FQGTGA. The CDR3 spans 13 residues. This sample is drawn from a study of Graves' ophthalmopathy and Graves' hyperthyroidism. Points from the study as a whole: With about 86% sensitivity and roughly 76% specificity, a 13-signature model separated ophthalmopathy from stable hyperthyroidism.

The diagnosis was founded upon clinical symptoms, serum thyroxine, TRAb, thyroid ultrasound and orbital computed tomography. Investigators amplified TCR beta CDR3 regions from RNA transcripts. HTBI primers were employed in first-round RT-PCR, then a second-round multiplex PCR followed. TCRdb reprocessed the multiplex PCR reads with MiXCR, giving one entry per CDR3 protein. The sample lists 900,000 to 1,200,000 distinct CDR3 sequences; about 38% were seen once. The sample consisted of peripheral blood or thyroid tissue (not recorded which). The origin of this receptor is an adult man with Graves' hyperthyroidism. The chain links TRBV7-3 to TRBJ2-5; D may be TRBD1 (6 bases). The CDR3 protein is CASSTGSTETQYF. In nucleotides, the CDR3 is TGTGCCAGCAGTACAGGGTCTACGGAGACCCAGTACTTC.